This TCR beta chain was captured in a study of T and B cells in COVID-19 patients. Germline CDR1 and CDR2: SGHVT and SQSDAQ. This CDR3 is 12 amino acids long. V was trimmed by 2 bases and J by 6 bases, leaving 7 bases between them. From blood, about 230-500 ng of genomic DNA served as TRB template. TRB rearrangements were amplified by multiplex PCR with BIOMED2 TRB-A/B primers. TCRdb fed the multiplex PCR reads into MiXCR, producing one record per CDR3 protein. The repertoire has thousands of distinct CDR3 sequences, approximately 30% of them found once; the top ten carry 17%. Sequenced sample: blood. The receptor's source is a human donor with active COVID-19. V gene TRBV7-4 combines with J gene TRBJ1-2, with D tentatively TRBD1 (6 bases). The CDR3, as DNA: TGTGCCAGCAGCTTAAGACAGGATGGCTACACCTTC. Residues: CASSLRQDGYTF.